This entry lists 25 T cell receptor beta chains sequenced from one sample in a study of ipilimumab plus nivolumab after autologous stem cell transplantation. The repertoire was sequenced with immunoSEQ multiplex PCR; TCRdb's copy has only in-frame clones and lacks some. The sample comprises tens of thousands of clones, around 80% of which are singletons, and 2% to 2.5% rests with the top ten. The material was PBMCs, obtained in a trial of ipilimumab plus nivolumab as post-transplant consolidation. These receptors originate from a male donor with diffuse large B-cell lymphoma.

The chain links TRBV6-6 to TRBJ1-5; TRBD1 matches at 7 bases. The CDR3 spans 13 residues. CDR1 is MNHNY and CDR2 is SVGAGI in the germline V gene (reference sequence). J lost 4 bases, V lost 6 bases, and 3 bases had no gene match. CDR3 coding DNA: TGTGCCAGCAGAGAGACAGGGAATCAGCCCCAGCATTTT. It translates to CASRETGNQPQHF.

The chain uses TRBV5-5 and TRBJ1-2; a possible D gene is TRBD1 (6 bases). This CDR3 comprises 15 residues. V was pared by 0 bases and J by 1 base, with 10 bases between. Germline V gene lookup returns CDR1 SGHKS and CDR2 YYEKEE (reference sequence). CDR3 sequence reads: CASSLVGGLNYGYTF. The CDR3 DNA reads TGTGCCAGCAGCTTGGTAGGGGGACTTAACTATGGCTACACCTTC. Combining the CDR3 with reference TRBV5-5 and TRBJ1-2 gives the whole variable domain DAGVTQSPTHLIKTRGQQVTLRCSPISGHKSVSWYQQVLGQGPQFIFQYYEKEERGRGNFPDRFSARQFPNYSSELNVNALLLGDSALYLCASSLVGGLNYGYTFGSGTRLTVV.

V is TRBV7-2 and J is TRBJ1-3, with a weak D call TRBD1 (5 bases). V was cut by 2 bases and J by 8 bases, with 13 bases left in between. Germline V gene lookup returns CDR1 SGHTA and CDR2 FQGNSA. There are 14 residues in the CDR3. The CDR3 region has the DNA TGTGCCAGCAGCTTATTGGGGGTTATAGACACCATATATTTT. Translation gives CASSLLGVIDTIYF.

This clone was seen only once. This chain links TRBV2 with TRBJ2-2; D tentatively fits TRBD1 or TRBD2 (5 bases each). The germline V and J ends were trimmed by 0 bases and 4 bases, with 9 bases remaining between them. This CDR3 is 15 amino acids long. Germline lookup yields CDR1 SNHLY and CDR2 FYNNEI. CDR3 amino acids: CASSEAGTATGELFF. CDR3 coding DNA: TGTGCCAGCAGTGAAGCAGGGACGGCCACCGGGGAGCTGTTTTTT.

This chain connects TRBV5-5 to TRBJ2-5; the match to TRBD2 covers 10 bases. The CDR3 is 15 amino acids. CDR1 and CDR2 from the germline V gene are SGHKS and YYEKEE (reference sequence). V dropped 5 bases and J dropped 4; count of bases not matched to a gene: 8. The CDR3 sequence is CASSSLVAGGETQYF. The CDR3 region has the DNA TGTGCCAGCAGTTCCTTGGTAGCGGGGGGAGAGACCCAGTACTTC.

The chain employs TRBV9 and TRBJ2-3, with a weak D call TRBD2 (7 bases). CDR3 size: 15 residues. V was trimmed by 4 bases and J by 5 bases, leaving 17 bases between them. Germline-derived CDR1 and CDR2 are SGDLS and YYNGEE. CDR3 DNA: TGTGCCAGCAGCCCCCTCGGGGGGCCGGGAGATACGCAGTATTTT. The encoded protein is CASSPLGGPGDTQYF.

The chain links TRBV5-6 to TRBJ1-5; a weak D match, TRBD1 (6 bases). In germline, CDR1 is SGHDT, CDR2 YYEEEE. The ends were cut back, 4 bases at V and 0 bases at J, with 11 bases in the middle. CDR3 length: 15 amino acids. Written as DNA, the CDR3 is TGTGCCAGCAGCAAAGGGGGGCATAGCAATCAGCCCCAGCATTTT. It yields the protein CASSKGGHSNQPQHF.

The CDR3 nucleotides are TGCGCCAGCAGCCCGGACAGGACTACAGCTAACTATGGCTACACCTTC. This translates into CASSPDRTTANYGYTF. The V and J genes are TRBV4-3 and TRBJ1-2; 7 nucleotides line up with TRBD1. This CDR3 has 16 amino acids. Trimming removed 4 bases from V and 0 bases from J; junction bases left unmatched: 8. CDR1 is LGHNA, CDR2 YSLEER, per germline.

CDR3 DNA sequence: TGTGCCAGTAGTACGACAGGGGGGAGATCTAGCTATGGCTACACCTTC. Translating it yields CASSTTGGRSSYGYTF. The V call is TRBV19, the J call TRBJ1-2; 9 bases line up with TRBD1. V gave up 4 bases and J gave up 4 bases; unmatched junction bases: 10. Germline CDR1 reads LNHDA; CDR2 reads SQIVND (reference sequence). There are 16 residues in the CDR3. The variable domain in full, completed from reference TRBV19 and TRBJ1-2, reads DGGITQSPKYLFRKEGQNVTLSCEQNLNHDAMYWYRQDPGQGLRLIYYSQIVNDFQKGDIAEGYSVSREKKESFPLTVTSAQKNPTAFYLCASSTTGGRSSYGYTFGSGTRLTVV.

V is TRBV6-1 and J is TRBJ2-7; D is uncertain. Germline V gene sequence: CDR1 MNHNS, CDR2 SASEGT. Trimming pared 6 bases from V and 2 bases from J, leaving 5 bases between. The CDR3 extends over 11 amino acids. CDR3: CASRNPYEQYF. In DNA, the CDR3 is TGTGCCAGCAGGAATCCCTACGAGCAGTACTTC.

This clone was seen only once. J is TRBJ2-1 and V is TRBV21-1; the D call TRBD1 from the table was never checked on the DNA. TRBV21-1 is marked as a pseudogene. The CDR3 is made up of 16 amino acids. CDR3 DNA sequence: TGTGCCAGCAGCTCCATCTCGGGACAGGAGGACAATGAGCAGTTCTTC. Residues: CASSSISGQEDNEQFF.

The chain uses TRBV5-1 and TRBJ2-2, with TRBD1 matching 8 bases. Per the germline V gene, CDR1 is SGHRS and CDR2 is YFSETQ. The CDR3 is 16 amino acids. J was trimmed by 0 bases and V by 4 bases; bases with no gene match: 5. CDR3: CASSPGQGANTGELFF. The CDR3 coding sequence is TGCGCCAGCAGCCCCGGACAGGGAGCGAACACCGGGGAGCTGTTTTTT.

As concerns this clone: An end of the junction does not agree with germline; a read error may underlie this. The gene calls are TRBV4-1 and TRBJ2-7; D unclear. Germline values: CDR1 MGHRA, CDR2 YSYEKL. The CDR3 is 12 residues long. CDR3: CASSPSSHEQYF. CDR3 bases: TGCGCCAGCAGCCCCAGCTCCCACGAGCAGTACTTC.

The V and J genes are TRBV10-1 and TRBJ2-1; the match to TRBD1 covers 9 bases. Germline values: CDR1 WNHNN, CDR2 SYGVQD (reference sequence). V gave up 4 bases and J gave up 8 bases; unmatched junction bases: 15. The CDR3 contains 17 residues. The CDR3 coding sequence is TGCGCCAGCAGTGGGCCCCAGGCCGGGACAGGGTTTGATGAGCAGTTCTTC. Amino acids: CASSGPQAGTGFDEQFF.

In its sample, this clone was seen once. The V call is TRBV19, the J call TRBJ2-3; D is unclear. CDR1 and CDR2 from the germline V gene are LNHDA and SQIVND (reference sequence). The CDR3 consists of 15 residues. Trimming took 6 bases from V and 4 from J, leaving 17 bases between them. The CDR3 sequence: CASRGLSGYPDTQYF. The CDR3 bases are TGTGCCAGTAGGGGCTTGTCGGGTTATCCAGATACGCAGTATTTT.

This sequence joins TRBV18 and TRBJ2-1; 8 bases line up with TRBD2. CDR3 length: 17 amino acids. V was clipped by 0 bases and J by 3 bases; unmatched bases: 7. Germline loops: CDR1 KGHSH, CDR2 LQKENI. The chain's CDR3 is CASSPPVGGGGYNEQFF. The DNA for the CDR3 is TGTGCCAGCTCACCACCGGTCGGGGGGGGAGGCTACAATGAGCAGTTCTTC.

V gene TRBV11-2 combines with J gene TRBJ2-2; 9 bases align to TRBD1. Germline V lookup: CDR1 SGHAT, CDR2 FQNNGV. V shed 4 bases and J 7 bases; nucleotides not matched to a gene: 10. The CDR3 totals 16 residues. Written as DNA, the CDR3 is TGTGCCAGCAGCTCGTATGGGACAGGGAAAAGCGGGGAGCTGTTTTTT. It encodes CASSSYGTGKSGELFF.

The rearrangement links TRBV7-9 to TRBJ2-5; 10 bases match TRBD2. The CDR3 spans 14 residues. J gave up 3 bases and V 5 bases, and 3 bases lay outside the gene matches. Germline V gene lookup returns CDR1 SEHNR and CDR2 FQNEAQ (reference sequence). CDR3 loop: CASSQGLAEETQYF. DNA for the CDR3: TGTGCCAGCAGCCAAGGACTAGCGGAAGAGACCCAGTACTTC.

This clone was observed a handful of times. The V call is TRBV2, the J call TRBJ1-1; TRBD1 might be the D (6 bases). Germline V gives CDR1 SNHLY, CDR2 FYNNEI. V lost 6 bases and J 4 bases, leaving 15 bases between the germline ends. CDR3 length equals 14 residues. Written as DNA, the CDR3 is TGTGCCAGCAGGGGCATCAGGGGATTCACTGAAGCTTTCTTT. Its translation: CASRGIRGFTEAFF.

The chain carries TRBV30 and TRBJ1-2; D might be TRBD1 (5 bases). Deletions cut 6 bases from V and 3 bases from J, with 20 bases between. The germline V gene has CDR1 GTSNPN and CDR2 SVGIG (reference sequence). CDR3 length equals 15 residues. The CDR3 coding sequence is TGTGCCTGTTCTGGCGTGGGGGTAGTTTACTATGGCTACACCTTC. This translates into CACSGVGVVYYGYTF.

The chain joins TRBV7-6 to TRBJ2-3; perhaps TRBD2 as D (6 bases). Germline V CDR1 and CDR2: SGHVS, FNYEAQ. The CDR3 totals 15 residues. The V and J ends lost 4 bases and 2 bases respectively, with 13 bases between them. The CDR3 reads CASSSLREYTDTQYF. The CDR3 nucleotides are TGTGCCAGCAGCTCCTTGCGGGAATACACAGATACGCAGTATTTT.

The chain combines TRBV10-3 with TRBJ1-1; D not resolved. This CDR3 has 14 amino acids. Germline CDR1 ENHRY, CDR2 SYGVKD. With 3 bases removed from V and 1 base from J, the gap between germline ends came to 9 bases. This CDR3 reads CAISETVRNTEAFF. The CDR3 nucleotides read TGTGCCATCAGTGAAACGGTCAGGAACACTGAAGCTTTCTTT.

This clone turned up a few times. The chain combines TRBV5-1 with TRBJ1-1; D gene uncertain. This CDR3 has 13 amino acids. With 2 bases removed from V and 4 bases from J, the gap between germline ends came to 9 bases. Germline V gene data show CDR1 as SGHRS and CDR2 as YFSETQ. The CDR3 region is CASSFGQSTEAFF. CDR3 DNA: TGCGCCAGCAGCTTTGGGCAGAGCACTGAAGCTTTCTTT.

Of note for this clone: An end of the junction does not agree with germline; a read error may underlie this. Other nucleotide sequences in the sample specify the same CDR3. The rearrangement links TRBV6-5 to TRBJ1-5; no definite D call. Germline CDR1 reads MNHEY; CDR2 reads SVGAGI. The CDR3 has 14 residues. The CDR3 DNA reads TGTGCCAGTAGTTACTCATCGGGGTACCAGCCCCAGCATTTT. This sequence encodes CASSYSSGYQPQHF.

The chain links TRBV4-3 to TRBJ2-3, with no clear D. CDR3 length: 14 amino acids. The V gene's germline CDR1 is LGHNA and CDR2 YSLEER. The germline V and J ends were trimmed by 4 bases and 2 bases, with 10 bases remaining between them. CDR3 amino acids: CASSLTISTDTQYF. Written as DNA, the CDR3 is TGCGCCAGCAGCCTAACAATCTCCACAGATACGCAGTATTTT.